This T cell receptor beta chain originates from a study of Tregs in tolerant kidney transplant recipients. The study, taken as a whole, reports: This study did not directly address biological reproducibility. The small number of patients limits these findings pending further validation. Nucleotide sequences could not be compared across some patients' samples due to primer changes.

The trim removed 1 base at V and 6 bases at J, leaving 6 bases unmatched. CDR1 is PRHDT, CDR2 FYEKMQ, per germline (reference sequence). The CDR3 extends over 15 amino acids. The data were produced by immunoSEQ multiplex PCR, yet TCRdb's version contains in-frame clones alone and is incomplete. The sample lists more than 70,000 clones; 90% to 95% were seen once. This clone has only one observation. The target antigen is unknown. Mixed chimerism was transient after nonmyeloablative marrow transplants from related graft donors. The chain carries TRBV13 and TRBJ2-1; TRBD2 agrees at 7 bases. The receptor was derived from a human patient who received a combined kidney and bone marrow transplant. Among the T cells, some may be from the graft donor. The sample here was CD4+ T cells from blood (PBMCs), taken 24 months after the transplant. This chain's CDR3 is CASSLVAGEGNEQFF. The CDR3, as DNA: TGTGCCAGCAGCTTAGTTGCGGGAGAAGGCAATGAGCAGTTCTTC.